These 4 T cell receptor beta chains originate from one sample sequenced in a study of T cell responses to AZD1222 COVID-19 vaccine. Method: immunoSEQ multiplex PCR; TCRdb's copy keeps in-frame clones and lacks some. The table has around 180,000 clones, around 89% seen once. This specimen consisted of peripheral blood, obtained on day 0 of AZD1222 vaccination. Every receptor here comes from an adult in good health.

This chain joins TRBV11-2 and TRBJ2-3; D might be TRBD2 (5 bases). V lost 1 base to trimming and J lost 2 bases, with 7 bases between them. The CDR3 length is 14 residues. Germline CDR1 reads SGHAT; CDR2 reads FQNNGV. This CDR3 is CASSLVGVTDTQYF. In DNA, the CDR3 is TGTGCCAGCAGCTTAGTGGGAGTCACAGATACGCAGTATTTT.

The V and J genes are TRBV5-8 and TRBJ1-4, with D possibly matching TRBD1 (5 bases). The CDR3 extends over 11 amino acids. The germline V gene has CDR1 SGHTS and CDR2 YDEGEE. V was pared by 7 bases and J by 8 bases, with 9 bases between. The CDR3 DNA reads TGTGCCAGCGGGGGGGAAGAAAAACTGTTTTTT. This sequence encodes CASGGEEKLFF.

This clone was seen only once. The chain is built from TRBV4-2 and TRBJ1-4; D call uncertain. The CDR3 runs 15 residues. CDR1 is LGHNA and CDR2 is YNFKEQ in the germline V gene. V dropped 4 bases and J dropped 8 bases, with 17 bases sitting between them. The chain's CDR3 is CASSPTATFWEKLFF. CDR3 nucleotides: TGTGCCAGCAGCCCCACGGCCACGTTTTGGGAAAAACTGTTTTTT.

This clone was observed a few times. CDR3 bases: TGCGCCAGCAGCCAAGTCAGCCTTGGACTAGAACCCTACGAGCAGTACTTC. It encodes CASSQVSLGLEPYEQYF. The chain joins TRBV4-1 to TRBJ2-7, with TRBD2 matching over 7 bases. The CDR3 is 17 amino acids. Germline trimming cut 1 base from V and 2 bases from J; bases unmatched to any gene: 11. The germline CDR1 and CDR2 sequences are MGHRA and YSYEKL.